This T cell receptor (beta chain) was sequenced in a study of shared clonotypes between healthy human individuals. In germline, CDR1 is SGHNT, CDR2 YYREEE (reference sequence). The CDR3 spans 16 residues. V was clipped by 5 bases and J by 8 bases, with 25 bases between them. Assay: immunoSEQ multiplex PCR; the TCRdb copy retains only in-frame clones and omits some. This table holds approximately 1.4 million clones, 95% to 99% found once. This TCR was recovered from a man aged 30 to 45 in good health. V and J are TRBV5-4 and TRBJ2-5; perhaps D is TRBD1 or TRBD2 (6 bases each). Sequenced: naive CD4+ T cells sorted from blood. The subset: CD45RA+ positively selected. The CDR3: CASSHSGGGAGGTQYF. The CDR3 nucleotides read TGTGCCAGCAGTCATTCCGGAGGAGGAGCCGGGGGCACCCAGTACTTC.